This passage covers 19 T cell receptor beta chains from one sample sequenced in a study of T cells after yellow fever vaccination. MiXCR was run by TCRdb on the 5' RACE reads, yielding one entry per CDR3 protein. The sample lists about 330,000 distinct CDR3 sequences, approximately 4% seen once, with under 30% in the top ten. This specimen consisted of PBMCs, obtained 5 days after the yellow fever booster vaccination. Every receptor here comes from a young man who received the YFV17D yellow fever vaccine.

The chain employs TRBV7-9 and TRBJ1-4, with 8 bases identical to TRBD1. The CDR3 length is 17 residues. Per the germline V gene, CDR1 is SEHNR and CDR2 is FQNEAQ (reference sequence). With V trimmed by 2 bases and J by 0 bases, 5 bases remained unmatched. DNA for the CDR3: TGTGCCAGCAGCTTACGCGGACAGGGCCCAACTAATGAAAAACTGTTTTTT. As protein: CASSLRGQGPTNEKLFF.

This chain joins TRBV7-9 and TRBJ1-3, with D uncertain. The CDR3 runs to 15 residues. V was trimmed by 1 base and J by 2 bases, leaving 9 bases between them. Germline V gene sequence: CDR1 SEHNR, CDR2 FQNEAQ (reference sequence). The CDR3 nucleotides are TGTGCCAGCAGCTTAGTTGCCGGCGCTGGAAACACCATATATTTT. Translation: CASSLVAGAGNTIYF.

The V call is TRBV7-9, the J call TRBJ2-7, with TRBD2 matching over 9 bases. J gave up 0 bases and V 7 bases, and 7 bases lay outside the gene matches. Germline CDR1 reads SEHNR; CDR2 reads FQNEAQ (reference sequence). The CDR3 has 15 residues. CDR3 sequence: CASTYLAGSSYEQYF. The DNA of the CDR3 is TGTGCCAGCACCTACCTAGCGGGGAGCTCCTACGAGCAGTACTTC.

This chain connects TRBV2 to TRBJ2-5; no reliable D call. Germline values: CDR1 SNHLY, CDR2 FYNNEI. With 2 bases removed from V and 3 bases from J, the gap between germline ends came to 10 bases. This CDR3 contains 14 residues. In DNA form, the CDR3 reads TGTGCCAGCAGTGAATCTTCCCACAAAGAGACCCAGTACTTC. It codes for CASSESSHKETQYF.

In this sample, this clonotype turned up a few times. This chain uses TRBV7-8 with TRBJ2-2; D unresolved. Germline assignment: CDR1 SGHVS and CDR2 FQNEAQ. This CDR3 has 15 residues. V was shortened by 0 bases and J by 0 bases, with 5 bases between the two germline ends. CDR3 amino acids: CASSLAYSNTGELFF. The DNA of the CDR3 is TGTGCCAGCAGCTTAGCCTACTCGAACACCGGGGAGCTGTTTTTT.

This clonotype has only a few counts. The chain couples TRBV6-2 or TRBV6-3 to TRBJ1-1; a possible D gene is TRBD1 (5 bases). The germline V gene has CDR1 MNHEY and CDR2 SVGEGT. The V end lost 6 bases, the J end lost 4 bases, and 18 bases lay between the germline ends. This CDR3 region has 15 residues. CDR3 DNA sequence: TGTGCCAGCAGGGATTCCGGGACCGGGCCCACTGAAGCTTTCTTT. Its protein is CASRDSGTGPTEAFF.

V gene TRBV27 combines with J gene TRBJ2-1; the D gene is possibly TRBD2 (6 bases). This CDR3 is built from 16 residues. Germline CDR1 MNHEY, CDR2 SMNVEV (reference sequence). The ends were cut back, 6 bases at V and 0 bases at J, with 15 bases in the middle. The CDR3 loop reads CASRGGPSSSYNEQFF. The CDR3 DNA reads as TGTGCCAGCAGGGGGGGTCCGTCTAGCTCCTACAATGAGCAGTTCTTC.

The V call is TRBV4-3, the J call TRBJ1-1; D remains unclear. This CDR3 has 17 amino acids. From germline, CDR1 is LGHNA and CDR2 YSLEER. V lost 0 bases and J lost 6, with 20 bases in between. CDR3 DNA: TGCGCCAGCAGCCAAGAGGCTGCGAGAAGAGGGCAAGCTGAAGCTTTCTTT. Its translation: CASSQEAARRGQAEAFF.

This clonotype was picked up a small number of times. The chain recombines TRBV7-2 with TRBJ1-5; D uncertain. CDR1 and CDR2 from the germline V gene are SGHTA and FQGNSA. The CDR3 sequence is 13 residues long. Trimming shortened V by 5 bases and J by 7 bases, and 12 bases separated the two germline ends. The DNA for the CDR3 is TGTGCCAGCAGCGCGACGGGGTGGCAGCCCCAGCATTTT. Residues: CASSATGWQPQHF.

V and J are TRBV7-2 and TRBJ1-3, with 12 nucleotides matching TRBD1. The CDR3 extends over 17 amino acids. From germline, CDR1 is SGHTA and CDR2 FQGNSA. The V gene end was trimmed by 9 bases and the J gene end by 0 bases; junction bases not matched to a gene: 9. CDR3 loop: CASNTGTGGRSGNTIYF. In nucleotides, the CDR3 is TGTGCCAGTAACACCGGGACAGGGGGCCGCTCTGGAAACACCATATATTTT.

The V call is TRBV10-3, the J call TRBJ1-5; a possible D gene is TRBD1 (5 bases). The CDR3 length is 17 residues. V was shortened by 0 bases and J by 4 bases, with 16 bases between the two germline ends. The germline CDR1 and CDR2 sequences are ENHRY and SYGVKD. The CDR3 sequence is CAISESLGLRENQPQHF. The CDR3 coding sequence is TGTGCCATCAGTGAGTCTTTGGGGCTGCGGGAGAATCAGCCCCAGCATTTT.

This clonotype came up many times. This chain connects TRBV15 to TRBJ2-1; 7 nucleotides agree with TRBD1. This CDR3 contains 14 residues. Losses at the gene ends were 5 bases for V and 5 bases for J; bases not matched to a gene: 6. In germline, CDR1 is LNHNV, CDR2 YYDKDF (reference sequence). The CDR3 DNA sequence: TGTGCCACCAGCCCCGGCAGGGGGAACAATGAGCAGTTCTTC. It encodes CATSPGRGNNEQFF.

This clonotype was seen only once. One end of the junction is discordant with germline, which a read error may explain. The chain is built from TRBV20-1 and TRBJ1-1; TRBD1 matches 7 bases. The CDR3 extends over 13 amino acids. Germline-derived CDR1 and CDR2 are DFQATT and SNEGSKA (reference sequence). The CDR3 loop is CSARTRDSTDAFF. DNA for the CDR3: TGCAGTGCTAGAACCCGGGACAGCACTGATGCTTTCTTT.

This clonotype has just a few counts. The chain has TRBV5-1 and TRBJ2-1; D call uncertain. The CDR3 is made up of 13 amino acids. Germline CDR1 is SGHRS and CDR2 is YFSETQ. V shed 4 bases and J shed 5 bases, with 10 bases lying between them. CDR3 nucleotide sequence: TGCGCCAGCAGCCCACCAGCCAACAATGAGCAGTTCTTC. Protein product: CASSPPANNEQFF.

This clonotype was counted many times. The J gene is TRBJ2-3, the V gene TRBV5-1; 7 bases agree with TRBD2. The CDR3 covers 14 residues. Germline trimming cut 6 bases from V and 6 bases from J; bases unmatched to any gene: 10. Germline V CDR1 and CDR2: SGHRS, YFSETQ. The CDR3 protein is CASTDIAGADTQYF. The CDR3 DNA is TGCGCCAGCACCGATATAGCGGGCGCCGATACGCAGTATTTT. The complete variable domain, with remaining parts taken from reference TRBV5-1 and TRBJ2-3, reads KAGVTQTPRYLIKTRGQQVTLSCSPISGHRSVSWYQQTPGQGLQFLFEYFSETQRNKGNFPGRFSGRQFSNSRSEMNVSTLELGDSALYLCASTDIAGADTQYFGPGTRLTVL.

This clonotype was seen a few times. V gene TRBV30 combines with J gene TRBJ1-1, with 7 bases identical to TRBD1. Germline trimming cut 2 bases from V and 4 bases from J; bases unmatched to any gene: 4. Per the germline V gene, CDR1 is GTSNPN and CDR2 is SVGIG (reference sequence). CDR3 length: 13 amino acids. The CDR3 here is CAWSRQGVTEAFF. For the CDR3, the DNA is TGTGCCTGGAGTAGGCAGGGGGTCACTGAAGCTTTCTTT.

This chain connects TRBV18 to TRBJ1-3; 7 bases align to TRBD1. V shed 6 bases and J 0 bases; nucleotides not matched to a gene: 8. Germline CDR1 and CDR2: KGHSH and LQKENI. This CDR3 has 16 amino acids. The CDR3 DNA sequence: TGTGCCAGCTCCCCGACAACAGGGGACTCTGGAAACACCATATATTTT. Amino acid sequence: CASSPTTGDSGNTIYF.

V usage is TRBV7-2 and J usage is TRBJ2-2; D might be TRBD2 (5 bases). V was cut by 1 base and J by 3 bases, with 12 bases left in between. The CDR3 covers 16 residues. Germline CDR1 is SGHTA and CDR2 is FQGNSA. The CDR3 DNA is TGTGCCAGCAGCTTAGGGTTCGGGGTGCACACCGGGGAGCTGTTTTTT. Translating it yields CASSLGFGVHTGELFF.

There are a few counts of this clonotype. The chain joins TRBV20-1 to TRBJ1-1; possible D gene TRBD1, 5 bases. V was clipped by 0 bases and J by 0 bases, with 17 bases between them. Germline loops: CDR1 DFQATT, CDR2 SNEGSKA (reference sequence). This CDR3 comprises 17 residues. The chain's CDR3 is CSARDLGDWSLNTEAFF. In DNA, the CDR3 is TGCAGTGCTAGAGATCTTGGGGACTGGTCCCTGAACACTGAAGCTTTCTTT.